The sequence of this T cell receptor (beta chain) was determined in a study of blood T cell repertoires in COVID-19 (dated by TCRdb to the early 2020s). For the wider study: Samples from collaborators originated in the United States, Italy and Spain and spanned both the acute and convalescent phases of COVID-19. The material from the prospective study consisted of cDNA or gDNA derived from T cells, B-cell-depleted T cells, or PBMCs. Deeply sampled blood TCRbeta repertoires from subjects exposed to, actively infected with, or recovered from COVID-19 were included in the dataset. The repertoires were released in a freely available public database intended as a resource for research on the immune response to SARS-CoV-2. Samples came from the ongoing ImmuneRACE study (first 160 participants) plus 1,254 subjects from 6 global collaborators. A de-identified subject ID, COVID-19 status, age in years and sex were almost always included in the sample metadata. Where available, HLA class I and class II types were taken from metadata supplied by the sample provider and were not determined by assay-based typing. The research as a whole found: The quantity of clinical and demographic metadata differed by source and by participant and was supplied without curation.

Comments on this clone: Its antigen remains unidentified. Within one base of it there is no much larger clone, and no base qualities were kept.

Trimming costs V 9 bases and J 0 bases, and their ends lie 18 bases apart. Counted from cysteine to phenylalanine, this CDR3 has 15 amino acids. Just CDR3 DNA is preserved here, 45 bases in frame from base 1. The germline V gene (reference sequence) provides CDR1 LNHDA and CDR2 SQIVND. In the prospective study, participants were about 18 to 95 years old, resided in around 25 geographic areas of the United States, and were enrolled through a virtual design. In the prospective study, participants were assigned to cohorts based on the clinical history participants reported in a screening survey and a study questionnaire. Each participant in the prospective study had whole blood, serum and a nasopharyngeal or oropharyngeal swab collected by mobile phlebotomists. Prospective study participants could optionally give additional blood draws and questionnaires over an approximately 2-month period. Before DNA extraction, prospective study blood samples were shipped either frozen or at room temperature.

The immunoSEQ Assay, a bias-controlled multiplex PCR, was used to amplify TCRbeta CDR3 regions from genomic DNA. On the study's bioinformatics: The number of nucleated cells in each sample was estimated by amplification of reference gene primers within the assay. To quantify the absolute abundance of each unique TCRbeta CDR3 rearrangement, sequence reads were collapsed and filtered. Productive Simpson clonality was computed per sample as the square root of Simpson's diversity index over productive rearrangements. Not all clones reach the TCRdb copy of this immuneACCESS table, which keeps in-frame sequences only. Checked studies attribute under half of the gap to unresolved V genes and leave the rest unexplained. V, J and clone size are taken as reported in that table, and D and trimming were inferred from the DNA itself. Within this sample are 200,000 or so clones, with roughly 87% of them counted one time only. The ten largest clones capture around 2.3% of the sample.

The chain uses TRBV19 and TRBJ2-7; TRBD1 could be the D gene, as 6 bases match. This clonotype originated in a woman between 35 and 50 years old with acute COVID-19. Sequencing was performed on PBMCs or T cells enriched from blood (not recorded which). The DNA reads TGTGCCAGCTCATTGGGGGCAGAGGTCTCCTACGAGCAGTACTTC. Its protein reads: CASSLGAEVSYEQYF.